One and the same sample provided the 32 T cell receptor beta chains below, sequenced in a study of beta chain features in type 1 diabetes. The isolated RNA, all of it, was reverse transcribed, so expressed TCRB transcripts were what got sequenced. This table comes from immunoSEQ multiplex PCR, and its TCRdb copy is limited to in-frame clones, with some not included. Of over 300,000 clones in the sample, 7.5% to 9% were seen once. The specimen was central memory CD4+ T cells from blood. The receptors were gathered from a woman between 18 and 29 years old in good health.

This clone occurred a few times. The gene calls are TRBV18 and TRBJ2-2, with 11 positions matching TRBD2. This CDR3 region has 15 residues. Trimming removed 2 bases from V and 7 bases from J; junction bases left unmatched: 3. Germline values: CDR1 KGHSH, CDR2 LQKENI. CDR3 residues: CASSPALAGGGELFF. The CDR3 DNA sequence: TGTGCCAGCTCACCAGCTCTAGCGGGAGGCGGGGAGCTGTTTTTT.

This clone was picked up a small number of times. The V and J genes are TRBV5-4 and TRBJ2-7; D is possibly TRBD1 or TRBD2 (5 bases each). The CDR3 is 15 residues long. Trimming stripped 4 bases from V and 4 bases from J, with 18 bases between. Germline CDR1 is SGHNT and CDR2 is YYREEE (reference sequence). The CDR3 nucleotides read TGTGCCAGCAGCGTTGGGACGCCAGGGAATTACGAGCAGTACTTC. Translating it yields CASSVGTPGNYEQYF.

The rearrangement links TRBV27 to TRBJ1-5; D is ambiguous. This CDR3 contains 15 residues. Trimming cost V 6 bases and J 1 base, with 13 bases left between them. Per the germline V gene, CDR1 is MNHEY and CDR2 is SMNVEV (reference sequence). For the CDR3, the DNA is TGTGCCAGCAGGAAGGAGGGCCAAAGCAATCAGCCCCAGCATTTT. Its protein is CASRKEGQSNQPQHF.

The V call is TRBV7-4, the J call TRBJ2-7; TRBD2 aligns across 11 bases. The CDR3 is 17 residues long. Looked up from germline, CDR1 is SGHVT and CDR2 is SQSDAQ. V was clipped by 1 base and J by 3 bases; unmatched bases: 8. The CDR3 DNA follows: TGTGCCAGCAGCTTAGTCCTAGCGGGAGGATTCGGCTACGAGCAGTACTTC. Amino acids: CASSLVLAGGFGYEQYF.

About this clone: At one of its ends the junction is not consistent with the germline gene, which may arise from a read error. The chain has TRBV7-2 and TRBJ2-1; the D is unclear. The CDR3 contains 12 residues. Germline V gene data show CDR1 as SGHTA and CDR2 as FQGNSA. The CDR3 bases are TGCGCCAGCAGCCACGCCTCCGGGGAGCAGTTCTTC. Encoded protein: CASSHASGEQFF.

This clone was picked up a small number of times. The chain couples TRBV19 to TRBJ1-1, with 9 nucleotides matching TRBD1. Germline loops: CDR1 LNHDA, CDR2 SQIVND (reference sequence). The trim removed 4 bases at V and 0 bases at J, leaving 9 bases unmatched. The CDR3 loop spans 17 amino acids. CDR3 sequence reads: CASSTQQGARVNTEAFF. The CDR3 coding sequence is TGTGCCAGTAGTACACAACAGGGGGCCAGGGTGAACACTGAAGCTTTCTTT. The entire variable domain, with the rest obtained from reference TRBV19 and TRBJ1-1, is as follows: DGGITQSPKYLFRKEGQNVTLSCEQNLNHDAMYWYRQDPGQGLRLIYYSQIVNDFQKGDIAEGYSVSREKKESFPLTVTSAQKNPTAFYLCASSTQQGARVNTEAFFGQGTRLTVV.

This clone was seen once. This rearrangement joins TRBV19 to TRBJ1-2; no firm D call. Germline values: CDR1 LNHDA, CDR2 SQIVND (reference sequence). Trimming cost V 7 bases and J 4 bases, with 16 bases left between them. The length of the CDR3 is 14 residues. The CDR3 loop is CASIRREGSYGYTF. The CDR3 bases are TGTGCCAGTATTCGCCGAGAGGGTTCCTATGGCTACACCTTC.

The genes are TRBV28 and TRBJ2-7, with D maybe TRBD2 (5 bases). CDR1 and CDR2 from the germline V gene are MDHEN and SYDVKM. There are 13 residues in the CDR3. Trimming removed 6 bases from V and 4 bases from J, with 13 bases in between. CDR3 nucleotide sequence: TGTGCCAGCAGAAAATCGGGGAATTACGAGCAGTACTTC. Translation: CASRKSGNYEQYF.

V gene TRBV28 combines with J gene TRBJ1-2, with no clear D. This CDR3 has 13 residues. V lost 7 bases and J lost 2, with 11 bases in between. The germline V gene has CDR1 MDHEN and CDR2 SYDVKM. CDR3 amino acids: CASKVPGNYGYTF. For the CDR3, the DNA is TGTGCCAGCAAGGTGCCGGGAAACTATGGCTACACCTTC.

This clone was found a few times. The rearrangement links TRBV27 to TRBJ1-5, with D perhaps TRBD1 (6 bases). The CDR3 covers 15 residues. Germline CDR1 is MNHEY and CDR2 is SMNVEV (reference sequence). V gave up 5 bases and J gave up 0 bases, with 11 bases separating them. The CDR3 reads CASSIDRYSNQPQHF. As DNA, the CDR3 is TGTGCCAGCAGTATTGACAGGTATAGCAATCAGCCCCAGCATTTT.

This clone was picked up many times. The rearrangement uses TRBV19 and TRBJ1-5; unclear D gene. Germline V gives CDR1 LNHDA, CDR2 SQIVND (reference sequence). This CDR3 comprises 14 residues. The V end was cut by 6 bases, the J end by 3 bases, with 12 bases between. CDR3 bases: TGTGCCAGTAGGATCCGGCTTGACAATCAGCCCCAGCATTTT. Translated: CASRIRLDNQPQHF.

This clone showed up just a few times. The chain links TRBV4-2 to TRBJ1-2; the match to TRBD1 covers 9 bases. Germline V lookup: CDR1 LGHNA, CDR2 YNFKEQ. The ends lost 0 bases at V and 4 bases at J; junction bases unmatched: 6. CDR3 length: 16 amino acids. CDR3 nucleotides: TGTGCCAGCAGCCAAGACAACAGGGGGCTCGGCTATGGCTACACCTTC. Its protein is CASSQDNRGLGYGYTF.

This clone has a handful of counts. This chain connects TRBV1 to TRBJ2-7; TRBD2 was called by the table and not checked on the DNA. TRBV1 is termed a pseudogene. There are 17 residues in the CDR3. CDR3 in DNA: TGCACCAGCAGCCAAGAACTAAACGGGAGGGTCTCGGACGAGCAGTACTTC. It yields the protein CTSSQELNGRVSDEQYF.

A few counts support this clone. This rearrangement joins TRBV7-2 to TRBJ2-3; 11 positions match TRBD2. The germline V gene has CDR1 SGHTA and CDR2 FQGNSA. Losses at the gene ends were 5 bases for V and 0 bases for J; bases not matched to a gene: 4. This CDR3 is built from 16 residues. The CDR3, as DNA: TGTGCCAGCAGCGGCTTAGCGGGGGGGAGCACAGATACGCAGTATTTT. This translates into CASSGLAGGSTDTQYF.

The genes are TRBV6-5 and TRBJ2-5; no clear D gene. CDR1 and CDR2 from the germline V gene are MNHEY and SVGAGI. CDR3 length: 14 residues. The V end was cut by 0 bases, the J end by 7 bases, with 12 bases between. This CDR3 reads CASSYSGRFGTQYF. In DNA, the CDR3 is TGTGCCAGCAGTTACTCGGGCAGGTTTGGGACCCAGTACTTC.

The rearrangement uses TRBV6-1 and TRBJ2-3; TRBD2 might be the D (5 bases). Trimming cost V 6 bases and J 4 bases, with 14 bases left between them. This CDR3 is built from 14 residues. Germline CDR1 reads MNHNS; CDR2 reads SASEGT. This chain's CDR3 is CASRRTRDPDTQYF. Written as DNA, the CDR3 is TGTGCCAGCAGAAGGACCCGGGATCCAGATACGCAGTATTTT.

The CDR3 nucleotides are TGTGCCAGTACAGATGGGGTGGCCTCTGGGGCCAACGTCCTGACTTTC. This translates into CASTDGVASGANVLTF. J is TRBJ2-6 and V is TRBV19; the D is unclear. V lost 7 bases, J lost 0 bases, and 13 bases lay in between. The CDR3 sequence is 16 residues long. Per the germline V gene, CDR1 is LNHDA and CDR2 is SQIVND (reference sequence).

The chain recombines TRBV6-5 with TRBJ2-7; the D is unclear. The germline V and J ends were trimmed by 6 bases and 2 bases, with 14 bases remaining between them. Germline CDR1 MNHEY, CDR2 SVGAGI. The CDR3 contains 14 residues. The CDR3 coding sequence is TGTGCCAGCAGGGAAACTTGGGCGGCCTACGAGCAGTACTTC. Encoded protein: CASRETWAAYEQYF.

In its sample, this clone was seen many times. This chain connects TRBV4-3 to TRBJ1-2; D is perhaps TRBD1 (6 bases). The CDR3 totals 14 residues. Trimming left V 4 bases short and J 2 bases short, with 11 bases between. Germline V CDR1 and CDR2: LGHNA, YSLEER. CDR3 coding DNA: TGCGCCAGCAGCCGCGGAACAGGGAACTATGGCTACACCTTC. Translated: CASSRGTGNYGYTF.

This CDR3 is CASSPWTGSGEAFF. The CDR3 nucleotides read TGTGCCAGCAGCCCCTGGACAGGGTCGGGTGAAGCTTTCTTT. V usage is TRBV7-9 and J usage is TRBJ1-1; 8 positions match TRBD1. CDR1 and CDR2 (germline): SEHNR, FQNEAQ (reference sequence). This CDR3 has 14 amino acids. The junction had 9 bases not matched to a gene; V was cut back by 5 bases and J by 7 bases.

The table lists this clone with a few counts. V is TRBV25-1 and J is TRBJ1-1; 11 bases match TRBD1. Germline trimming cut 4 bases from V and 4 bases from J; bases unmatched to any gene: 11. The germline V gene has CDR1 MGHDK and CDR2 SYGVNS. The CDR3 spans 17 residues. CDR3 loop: CASSGGQGVDFGTEAFF. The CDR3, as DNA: TGTGCCAGCAGTGGGGGACAGGGGGTAGATTTCGGCACTGAAGCTTTCTTT.

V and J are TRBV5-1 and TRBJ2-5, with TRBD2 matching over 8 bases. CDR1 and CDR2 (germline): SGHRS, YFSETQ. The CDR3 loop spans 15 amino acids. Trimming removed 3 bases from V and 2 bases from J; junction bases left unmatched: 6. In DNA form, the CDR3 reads TGCGCCAGCAGCTGGGGGGTAGCGGGACAAGAGACCCAGTACTTC. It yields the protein CASSWGVAGQETQYF.

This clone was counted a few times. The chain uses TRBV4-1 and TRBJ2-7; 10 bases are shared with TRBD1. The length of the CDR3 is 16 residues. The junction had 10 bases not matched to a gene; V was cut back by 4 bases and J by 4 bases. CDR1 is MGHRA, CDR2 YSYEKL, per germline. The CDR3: CASSLTRDRGYYEQYF. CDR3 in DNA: TGCGCCAGCAGCCTCACCCGGGACAGGGGCTATTACGAGCAGTACTTC.

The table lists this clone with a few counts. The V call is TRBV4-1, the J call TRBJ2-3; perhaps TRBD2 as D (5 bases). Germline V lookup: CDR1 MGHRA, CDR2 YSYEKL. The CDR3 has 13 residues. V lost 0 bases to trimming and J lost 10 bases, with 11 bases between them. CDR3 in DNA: TGCGCCAGCAGCCAAGATCAAGGCGGGTCGCAGTATTTT. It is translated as CASSQDQGGSQYF.

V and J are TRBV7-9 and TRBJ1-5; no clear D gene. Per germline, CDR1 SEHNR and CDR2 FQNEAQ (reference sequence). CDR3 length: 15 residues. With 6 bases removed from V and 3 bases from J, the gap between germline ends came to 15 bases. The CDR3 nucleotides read TGTGCCAGCAGAGGCGGGGAGGGCAACAATCAGCCCCAGCATTTT. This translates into CASRGGEGNNQPQHF.

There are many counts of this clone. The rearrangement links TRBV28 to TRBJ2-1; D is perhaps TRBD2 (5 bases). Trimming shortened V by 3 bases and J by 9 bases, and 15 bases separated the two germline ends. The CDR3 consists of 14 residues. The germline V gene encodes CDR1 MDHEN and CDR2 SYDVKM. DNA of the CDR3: TGTGCCAGCAGTTTCAGTGCAGGCCGGGGTGAGCAGTTCTTC. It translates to CASSFSAGRGEQFF.

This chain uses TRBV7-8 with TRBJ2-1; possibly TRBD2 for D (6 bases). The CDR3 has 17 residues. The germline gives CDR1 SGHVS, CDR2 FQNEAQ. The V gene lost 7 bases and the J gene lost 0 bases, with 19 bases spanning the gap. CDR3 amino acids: CASIGLTGGISYNEQFF. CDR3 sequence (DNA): TGTGCCAGCATCGGCCTGACGGGCGGGATCTCCTACAATGAGCAGTTCTTC.

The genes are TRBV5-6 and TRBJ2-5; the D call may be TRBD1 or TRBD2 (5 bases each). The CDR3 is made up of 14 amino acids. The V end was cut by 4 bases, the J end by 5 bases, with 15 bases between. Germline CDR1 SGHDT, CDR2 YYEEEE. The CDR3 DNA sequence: TGTGCCAGCAGCAGGGACCTCTTAGGGGAGACCCAGTACTTC. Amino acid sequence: CASSRDLLGETQYF.

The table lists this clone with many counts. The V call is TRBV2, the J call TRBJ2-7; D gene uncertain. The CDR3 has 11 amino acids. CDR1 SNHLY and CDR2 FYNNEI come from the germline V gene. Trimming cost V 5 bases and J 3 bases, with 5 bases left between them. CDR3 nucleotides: TGTGCCAGCAGTCGTGGCTACGAGCAGTACTTC. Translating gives CASSRGYEQYF.

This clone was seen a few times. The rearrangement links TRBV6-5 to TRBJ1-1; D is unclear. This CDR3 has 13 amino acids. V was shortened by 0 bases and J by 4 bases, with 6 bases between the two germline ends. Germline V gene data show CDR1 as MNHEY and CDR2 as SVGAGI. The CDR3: CASSYSRVTEAFF. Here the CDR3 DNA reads TGTGCCAGCAGTTACTCGAGGGTCACTGAAGCTTTCTTT.

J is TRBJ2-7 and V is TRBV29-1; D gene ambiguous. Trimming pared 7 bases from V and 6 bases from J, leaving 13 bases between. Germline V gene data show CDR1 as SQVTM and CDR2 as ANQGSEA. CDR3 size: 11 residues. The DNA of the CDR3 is TGCAGCGCCGCGTACAGTGGCGAGCAGTACTTC. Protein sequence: CSAAYSGEQYF.

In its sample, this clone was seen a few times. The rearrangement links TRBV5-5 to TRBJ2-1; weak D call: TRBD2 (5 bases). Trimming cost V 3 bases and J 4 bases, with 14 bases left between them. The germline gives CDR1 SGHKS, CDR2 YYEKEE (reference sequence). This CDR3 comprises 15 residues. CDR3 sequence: CASSSGEVAYNEQFF. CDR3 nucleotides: TGTGCCAGCAGCTCAGGCGAGGTAGCGTACAATGAGCAGTTCTTC.